The clone carrying this TCR beta chain was seen repeatedly, ten times or more. In TCRdb, the 5' RACE reads were re-called with MiXCR into one record per CDR3 protein. The sample comprises more than 35,000 distinct CDR3 sequences, over 5% of which are singletons, and about 5.5% rests with the top ten. These data are taken from a study of early T cells in non-severe SARS-CoV-2 infection. The source of this sequence is an adult who was a healthcare worker with PCR-confirmed SARS-CoV-2 infection or an uninfected control (not recorded which). Material: whole blood.

CDR3 sequence (DNA): TGTGCCAGCAGCCAAGACGCCCAGGCTCGTTCACCCCTCCACTTT. Its protein product is CASSQDAQARSPLHF. The genes are TRBV3-1 and TRBJ1-6; D is ambiguous. The CDR3 sequence is 15 residues long. The V gene's germline CDR1 is LGHDT and CDR2 YNNKEL (reference sequence). V lost 0 bases to trimming and J lost 9 bases, with 12 bases between them.